This passage covers 18 T cell receptor beta chains from one sample sequenced in a study of patients and donors after allogeneic stem cell transplantation. MiXCR, run by TCRdb on the RT-PCR reads, gives a single entry per CDR3 protein. Seen here are roughly 150,000 distinct CDR3 sequences, approximately 24% observed once, and the top ten hold 25% to 30%. The material sequenced was blood, either unsorted or a sorted T cell fraction (not recorded which). These receptors were collected from a human donor who was either an allogeneic HSCT recipient or a stem cell or donor lymphocyte infusion donor (not recorded which). It is not recorded whose cells these are; they may come from a transplant donor.

This chain connects TRBV5-1 to TRBJ2-1, with D unclear. The CDR3 covers 15 residues. Looked up from germline, CDR1 is SGHRS and CDR2 is YFSETQ. The ends were cut back, 0 bases at V and 4 bases at J, with 11 bases in the middle. The CDR3 loop reads CASSLGGNGYNEQFF. The CDR3 nucleotides read TGCGCCAGCAGCTTGGGTGGGAATGGGTACAATGAGCAGTTCTTC.

The rearrangement links TRBV3-1 to TRBJ2-3; D unclear. There are 12 residues in the CDR3. Germline V gene data show CDR1 as LGHDT and CDR2 as YNNKEL (reference sequence). V was cut by 0 bases and J by 4 bases, with 2 bases left in between. The CDR3: CASSQDADTQYF. In DNA, the CDR3 is TGTGCCAGCAGCCAAGATGCAGATACGCAGTATTTT.

The rearrangement links TRBV9 to TRBJ1-4; D may be TRBD1 (6 bases). Trimming took 0 bases from V and 6 from J, leaving 12 bases between them. CDR1 SGDLS and CDR2 YYNGEE come from the germline V gene. The CDR3 consists of 15 residues. This chain's CDR3 is CASSVAGVPDEKLFF. CDR3 nucleotide sequence: TGTGCCAGCAGCGTAGCAGGGGTGCCAGATGAAAAACTGTTTTTT.

This clonotype was recorded a few times. CDR3 nucleotides: TGTGCCAGCAGCTTCCCAGGGCCATATGGCTACACCTTC. Its translation is CASSFPGPYGYTF. J is TRBJ1-2 and V is TRBV7-2, with D tentatively TRBD1 (5 bases). The germline V gene has CDR1 SGHTA and CDR2 FQGNSA. V lost 3 bases and J 5 bases, leaving 10 bases between the germline ends. This CDR3 has 13 residues.

This clonotype was found many times. The V gene is TRBV24-1, the J gene TRBJ2-3; no firm D call. Germline assignment: CDR1 KGHDR and CDR2 SFDVKD. V dropped 4 bases and J dropped 2 bases, with 6 bases sitting between them. This CDR3 spans 13 amino acids. As DNA, the CDR3 is TGTGCCACCAGTGAGACCTCCACAGATACGCAGTATTTT. Protein sequence: CATSETSTDTQYF.

This rearrangement joins TRBV5-1 to TRBJ2-1, with 10 bases that match TRBD1. The germline gives CDR1 SGHRS, CDR2 YFSETQ. The V gene end was trimmed by 4 bases and the J gene end by 1 base; junction bases not matched to a gene: 8. CDR3 size: 17 residues. The CDR3 coding sequence is TGCGCCAGCAGCACCCTGGGACAGGGGTTGTCCTACAATGAGCAGTTCTTC. Its protein product is CASSTLGQGLSYNEQFF. The full variable domain, rest sourced from reference TRBV5-1 and TRBJ2-1, is KAGVTQTPRYLIKTRGQQVTLSCSPISGHRSVSWYQQTPGQGLQFLFEYFSETQRNKGNFPGRFSGRQFSNSRSEMNVSTLELGDSALYLCASSTLGQGLSYNEQFFGPGTRLTVL.

The J gene is TRBJ2-3, the V gene TRBV29-1; D remains unclear. Between the trimmed V and J ends, which lost 4 bases and 0 bases, there was a span of 5 bases. CDR1 and CDR2 (germline): SQVTM, ANQGSEA. This CDR3 is 12 amino acids long. CDR3 DNA sequence: TGCAGCGTTGCCGGGAGCACAGATACGCAGTATTTT. This codes for CSVAGSTDTQYF.

V is TRBV7-2 and J is TRBJ1-6, with D hard to call. Germline-derived CDR1 and CDR2 are SGHTA and FQGNSA. The CDR3 extends over 13 amino acids. Trimming stripped 1 base from V and 10 bases from J, with 8 bases between. The CDR3 here is CASSLEVVSPLHF. The DNA of the CDR3 is TGTGCCAGCAGCTTAGAAGTGGTGTCACCCCTCCACTTT.

V is TRBV5-1 and J is TRBJ2-5, with D unclear. The V gene lost 3 bases and the J gene lost 1 base, with 4 bases spanning the gap. The CDR3 contains 12 residues. Germline V lookup: CDR1 SGHRS, CDR2 YFSETQ. In nucleotides, the CDR3 is TGCGCCAGCAGCTGGGCCCAAGAGACCCAGTACTTC. Its protein product is CASSWAQETQYF.

As DNA, the CDR3 is TGCGCCAGCAGCTTGGCCATGTCGGGGACTGAAGCTTTCTTT. This sequence encodes CASSLAMSGTEAFF. V is TRBV5-1 and J is TRBJ1-1; D uncertain. The CDR3 loop spans 14 amino acids. V was cut by 0 bases and J by 5 bases, with 11 bases left in between. CDR1 and CDR2 from the germline V gene are SGHRS and YFSETQ. The full variable domain, with the rest looked up from reference TRBV5-1 and TRBJ1-1, is KAGVTQTPRYLIKTRGQQVTLSCSPISGHRSVSWYQQTPGQGLQFLFEYFSETQRNKGNFPGRFSGRQFSNSRSEMNVSTLELGDSALYLCASSLAMSGTEAFFGQGTRLTVV.

The chain employs TRBV6-5 and TRBJ2-2; D tentatively reads TRBD1 or TRBD2 (5 bases each). Trimming left V 2 bases short and J 4 bases short, with 11 bases between. Germline lookup yields CDR1 MNHEY and CDR2 SVGAGI. The CDR3 runs to 15 residues. Written as DNA, the CDR3 is TGTGCCAGCAGTTACCGGGACCGTGTCACCGGGGAGCTGTTTTTT. Protein product: CASSYRDRVTGELFF.

The chain links TRBV5-1 to TRBJ1-1; 9 bases match TRBD1. Per germline, CDR1 SGHRS and CDR2 YFSETQ. V was clipped by 3 bases and J by 4 bases; unmatched bases: 10. CDR3 size: 16 residues. This CDR3 is CASSYRDRDFGTEAFF. CDR3 DNA sequence: TGCGCCAGCAGCTACCGGGACAGGGATTTTGGCACTGAAGCTTTCTTT.

This clonotype has a handful of counts. The chain has TRBV5-1 and TRBJ2-1; D might be TRBD1 (6 bases). This CDR3 is built from 15 residues. The V end was cut by 3 bases, the J end by 6 bases, with 16 bases between. Germline assignment: CDR1 SGHRS and CDR2 YFSETQ. The CDR3 sequence is CASSSTGIMGNEQFF. Here the CDR3 DNA reads TGCGCCAGCAGCTCTACAGGGATAATGGGCAATGAGCAGTTCTTC.

This clonotype showed up just a few times. The chain has TRBV10-3 and TRBJ1-5; D unclear. The CDR3 has 13 residues. Germline V gene lookup returns CDR1 ENHRY and CDR2 SYGVKD. The ends were cut back, 6 bases at V and 5 bases at J, with 11 bases in the middle. The CDR3 coding sequence is TGTGCCATCAGATCCTGGGAAGATCAGCCCCAGCATTTT. Protein sequence: CAIRSWEDQPQHF.

This clonotype appeared a few times. The chain is built from TRBV5-1 and TRBJ1-3; D is ambiguous. V lost 0 bases, J lost 2 bases, and 9 bases lay in between. The V gene's germline CDR1 is SGHRS and CDR2 YFSETQ. The CDR3 extends over 15 amino acids. This CDR3 is CASSLVAGAGNTIYF. The CDR3 DNA sequence: TGCGCCAGCAGCTTGGTAGCAGGAGCTGGAAACACCATATATTTT.

V is TRBV15 and J is TRBJ1-5; D not resolved. CDR3 length equals 14 residues. V lost 1 base and J 6 bases, leaving 10 bases between the germline ends. In germline, CDR1 is LNHNV, CDR2 YYDKDF (reference sequence). CDR3 in amino acids: CATSRVSVRQPQHF. DNA of the CDR3: TGTGCCACCAGCAGAGTCTCGGTACGTCAGCCCCAGCATTTT.

The CDR3 nucleotides are TGTGCCAGCAGTTTTAGTAGGACTATCTATGGCTACACCTTC. Translating gives CASSFSRTIYGYTF. This chain links TRBV14 with TRBJ1-2, with unresolved D. Germline values: CDR1 SGHDN, CDR2 FVKESK. Trimming removed 6 bases from V and 4 bases from J, with 15 bases in between. The CDR3 sequence is 14 residues long.

This clonotype has only a few counts. The chain links TRBV4-3 to TRBJ1-1, with D perhaps TRBD1 (5 bases). V was clipped by 2 bases and J by 3 bases, with 10 bases between them. CDR1 and CDR2 from the germline V gene are LGHNA and YSLEER. The CDR3 spans 14 residues. The CDR3 spells CASSQRRGDTEAFF. The CDR3 DNA reads as TGCGCCAGCAGCCAAAGGCGAGGGGACACTGAAGCTTTCTTT.